This T cell receptor (beta chain) stems from a study of blood T cell repertoires in COVID-19. Whole-study context: COVID-19 samples from acute and convalescent phases originated in the United States, Italy and Spain.

Profiled with immunoSEQ multiplex PCR; TCRdb holds only in-frame clones, not every one. The sample yields about 370,000 clones, 80% to 90% seen once. The CDR3 is 15 residues long. CDR1 and CDR2 from the germline V gene are SGHRS and YFSETQ. J gave up 1 base and V 0 bases, and 3 bases lay outside the gene matches. Those enrolled, adults aged roughly 18 to 95 years, came from about two dozen US areas. Cohort assignment relied on participant-reported clinical history. Cohort 3 recovered donors had two negative PCRs, clearance, or symptom resolution. The gene calls are TRBV5-1 and TRBJ2-7; 8 positions agree with TRBD2. This clonotype originated in a young man who had recovered from COVID-19. Source material: PBMCs or T cells enriched from blood (not recorded which). Here the CDR3 DNA reads TGCGCCAGCAGCTTGGGAACTAGCGGATCCTACGAGCAGTACTTC. It codes for CASSLGTSGSYEQYF.